The 8 T cell receptor beta chains given below trace back to one sample, sequenced in a study of cytomegalovirus exposure and HLA in healthy donors. Vbeta (60) and Jbeta (13) primers were used in the PCR. Only in-frame clones appear in the TCRdb table, and some are missing; sequencing was by immunoSEQ multiplex PCR. The sample has about 150,000 clones, 70% to 80% seen once; the top ten hold 3% to 4%. Sequenced input: PBMCs. These receptor sequences come from a woman aged 40 to 50 in good health and CMV-seronegative.

The CDR3 DNA reads as TGTGCCTGGAGTGTTGGGGCTAGTGCCCCGACCTTC. It is translated as CAWSVGASAPTF. The gene calls are TRBV30 and TRBJ1-2, with D perhaps TRBD1 (5 bases). V was clipped by 0 bases and J by 14 bases, with 16 bases between them. The CDR3 has 12 residues. Germline lookup yields CDR1 GTSNPN and CDR2 SVGIG (reference sequence).

CDR3 sequence (DNA): TGCGCCAGCAGCCACCCATCGGGAGCTAACTATGGCTACACCTTC. This codes for CASSHPSGANYGYTF. The chain couples TRBV4-1 to TRBJ1-2; D is undetermined. Looked up from germline, CDR1 is MGHRA and CDR2 is YSYEKL. CDR3 length: 15 residues. Trimming left V 3 bases short and J 0 bases short, with 11 bases between.

The chain recombines TRBV28 with TRBJ2-7; possibly TRBD2 for D (6 bases). The ends were cut back, 3 bases at V and 3 bases at J, with 15 bases in the middle. The CDR3 is made up of 15 amino acids. Germline lookup yields CDR1 MDHEN and CDR2 SYDVKM. This chain's CDR3 is CASSFGGPGDYEQYF. The CDR3 DNA sequence: TGTGCCAGCAGTTTTGGGGGACCGGGAGACTACGAGCAGTACTTC.

The chain uses TRBV27 and TRBJ2-3; possibly TRBD1 for D (5 bases). Germline V gene sequence: CDR1 MNHEY, CDR2 SMNVEV (reference sequence). Trimming took off 3 bases at V and 6 bases at J, with 10 bases between the two ends. The CDR3 contains 13 residues. The CDR3 DNA reads TGTGCCAGCAGTTTCGACAGAGGTGATACGCAGTATTTT. Translating gives CASSFDRGDTQYF.

This chain connects TRBV2 to TRBJ1-1; unclear D gene. The CDR3 is 14 residues long. The germline gives CDR1 SNHLY, CDR2 FYNNEI. V lost 7 bases and J lost 4, with 16 bases in between. The CDR3 loop reads CASIEKSGTTEAFF. The CDR3 coding sequence is TGTGCCAGCATAGAGAAAAGCGGCACCACTGAAGCTTTCTTT.

The chain is built from TRBV9 and TRBJ2-1; the D gene is possibly TRBD2 (7 bases). Germline V gives CDR1 SGDLS, CDR2 YYNGEE. The CDR3 has 16 residues. The V gene lost 0 bases and the J gene lost 6 bases, with 16 bases spanning the gap. CDR3 protein: CASSVGSKGGSNEQFF. CDR3 in DNA: TGTGCCAGCAGCGTAGGTTCCAAGGGGGGGAGCAATGAGCAGTTCTTC. Using reference TRBV9 and TRBJ2-1 for the parts outside the CDR3, the full variable domain is DSGVTQTPKHLITATGQRVTLRCSPRSGDLSVYWYQQSLDQGLQFLIQYYNGEERAKGNILERFSAQQFPDLHSELNLSSLELGDSALYFCASSVGSKGGSNEQFFGPGTRLTVL.

The J gene is TRBJ2-7, the V gene TRBV27; D is ambiguous. The V gene's germline CDR1 is MNHEY and CDR2 SMNVEV (reference sequence). The CDR3 totals 15 residues. The ends were cut back, 5 bases at V and 1 base at J, with 15 bases in the middle. CDR3 coding DNA: TGTGCCAGCAGTCCCTTCGGCGGAAGATCCTACGAGCAGTACTTC. Translated, it gives CASSPFGGRSYEQYF.

As regards this clone: Other DNA sequences in the sample encode the same CDR3. V gene TRBV9 combines with J gene TRBJ2-7; 10 nucleotides align to TRBD1. Germline V gene sequence: CDR1 SGDLS, CDR2 YYNGEE. CDR3 size: 15 residues. V lost 0 bases to trimming and J lost 4 bases; unmatched junction nucleotides: 4. The CDR3 nucleotides read TGTGCCAGCAGCGTAGGGACAGGGGGTAGTTACGAGCAGTACTTC. Its protein is CASSVGTGGSYEQYF.